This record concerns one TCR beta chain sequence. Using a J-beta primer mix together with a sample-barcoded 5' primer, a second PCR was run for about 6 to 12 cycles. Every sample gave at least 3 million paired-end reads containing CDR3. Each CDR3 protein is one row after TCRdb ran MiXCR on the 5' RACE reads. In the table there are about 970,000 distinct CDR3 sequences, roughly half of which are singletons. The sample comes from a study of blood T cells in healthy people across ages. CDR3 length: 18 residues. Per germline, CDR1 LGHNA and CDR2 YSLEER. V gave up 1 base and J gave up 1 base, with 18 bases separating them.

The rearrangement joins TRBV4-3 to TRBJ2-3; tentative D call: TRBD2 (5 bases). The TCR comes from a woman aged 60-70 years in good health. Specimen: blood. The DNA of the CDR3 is TGCGCCAGCAGCCAAGTAAGCAGTGGTTCTAGCCGCACAGATACGCAGTATTTT. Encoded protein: CASSQVSSGSSRTDTQYF.